Listed below are T cell receptor beta chains from one sample, sequenced in a study of cytomegalovirus exposure and HLA in healthy donors. Clones were sequenced by immunoSEQ multiplex PCR, and TCRdb holds only the in-frame ones, with some missing. There are some 110,000 clones in the sample; over 70% occur only once, and more than 1.5% lies in the top ten. Material for sequencing was PBMCs. The source is a woman in her late teens or twenties in good health and CMV-seronegative. Each CDR3 is given with its conserved first and last residue. Fields, in order: V gene, clone size, D gene, CDR3 protein. A D gene is named only where the DNA matches it firmly. For some rows the clone size is stated as once, few or many, or as a class when expanded; others skip it.

TRBV6-5,few,TRBD1,CASSYPGQNGYTF
TRBV11-1,NA,NA,CASSLGTANYNEQFF
TRBV28,NA,NA,CASSPITGWANQPQHF
TRBV5-4,NA,TRBD1,CASSLVLGDRTDTQYF
TRBV7-9,once,TRBD1,CASSKQGQTNEKLFF
TRBV28,NA,NA,CAVGLYGYTF
TRBV6-1,NA,NA,CASSVGAMNTEAFF
TRBV6-6,NA,NA,CASSFGGEIDEQYF
TRBV9,NA,NA,CASSATADGGRGYSNEQFF
TRBV4-2,NA,TRBD1,CASSQTLPGQGIAEAFF
TRBV5-8,NA,NA,CASSYLITGSLNSPLHF
TRBV2,NA,TRBD2,CASLGLAGGTSYNEQFF
TRBV28,NA,NA,CASSFGGVLYGYTF
TRBV30,NA,TRBD1,CAWRGDRYYGYTF
TRBV4-1,once,NA,CASSQGIRVGETQYF
TRBV28,NA,NA,CASSPPPDRVSMGGYTF
TRBV6-1,once,NA,CASNIQGRDTETQYF
TRBV4-1,NA,TRBD1,CASSQARQGVEAFF
TRBV4-1,few,NA,CASSQDIGRGNKDTQYF
TRBV19,NA,TRBD1,CASSSYRGHTHNEQFF
TRBV15,NA,TRBD1,CATSKRQGYEQYF
TRBV7-9,NA,NA,CASSQGQGMGYNSPLHF
TRBV4-2,NA,TRBD2,CATRLASIHGNEQFF
TRBV28,NA,TRBD1,CASSFRRGTANTEAFF
TRBV5-1,NA,TRBD1,CASYTGVYSGANVLTF
TRBV6-1,NA,NA,CASSETGGPYNEQFF
TRBV29-1,NA,NA,CSVTSGGGGEQFF
TRBV5-1,NA,TRBD1,CASSLGQGSSYNSPLHF
TRBV5-4,few,TRBD1,CASSPTGENTEAFF
TRBV28,NA,NA,CASTPHRGSNEKLFF
TRBV27,NA,TRBD1,CASSFGQVNEQYF